Each of the 20 T cell receptor beta chains below was sequenced from the same sample in a study of Graves' ophthalmopathy and Graves' hyperthyroidism. Amplification from RNA transcripts yielded the TCR beta CDR3 regions. The first-round RT-PCR employed HTBI primers together with the Qiagen OneStep RT-PCR kit. A multiplex PCR was then performed as the second round. TCRdb used MiXCR to reprocess the multiplex PCR reads, holding one entry per CDR3 protein. The table lists around 520,000 distinct CDR3 sequences, 39% of them singletons. The sequenced sample consisted of peripheral blood or thyroid tissue (not recorded which). All receptors come from an adult man with Graves' hyperthyroidism.

V and J are TRBV4-1 and TRBJ1-4; D remains ambiguous. Germline loops: CDR1 MGHRA, CDR2 YSYEKL. V lost 6 bases and J 0 bases, leaving 11 bases between the germline ends. CDR3 length: 15 amino acids. CDR3 amino acids: CASRPGVPTNEKLFF. CDR3 coding DNA: TGCGCCAGCAGACCCGGCGTACCAACTAATGAAAAACTGTTTTTT.

The genes are TRBV2 and TRBJ2-2; 10 bases fit TRBD1. Germline V gene sequence: CDR1 SNHLY, CDR2 FYNNEI. The CDR3 spans 15 residues. V lost 5 bases, J lost 3 bases, and 3 bases stayed unmatched. The CDR3 nucleotides read TGTGCCAGCAGTTACGGACAGGGGGACACCGGGGAGCTGTTTTTT. It yields the protein CASSYGQGDTGELFF.

The rearrangement joins TRBV29-1 to TRBJ1-5; 9 bases are a match to TRBD1. Germline loops: CDR1 SQVTM, CDR2 ANQGSEA. CDR3 length: 12 residues. Trimming removed 8 bases from V and 5 bases from J; junction bases left unmatched: 4. The CDR3 protein is CSTGTGYQPQHF. The DNA of the CDR3 is TGCAGCACCGGGACAGGGTATCAGCCCCAGCATTTT.

The CDR3 loop is CATAWDYQSYNEQFF. The CDR3 DNA reads TGTGCCACCGCATGGGACTACCAGTCCTACAATGAGCAGTTCTTC. V usage is TRBV10-3 and J usage is TRBJ2-1, with TRBD2 matching over 7 bases. Germline loops: CDR1 ENHRY, CDR2 SYGVKD. J was trimmed by 1 base and V by 10 bases; bases with no gene match: 10. This CDR3 comprises 15 residues.

The chain carries TRBV6-5 and TRBJ1-1; 10 bases fit TRBD1. CDR3 length: 17 amino acids. V lost 3 bases to trimming and J lost 4 bases; unmatched junction nucleotides: 11. Germline V gene data show CDR1 as MNHEY and CDR2 as SVGAGI. CDR3 in DNA: TGTGCCAGCAGTTATTACGCGGGACAGGGGATAGGCACTGAAGCTTTCTTT. This translates into CASSYYAGQGIGTEAFF.

The chain joins TRBV7-2 to TRBJ2-1; 9 nucleotides line up with TRBD2. Germline CDR1 reads SGHTA; CDR2 reads FQGNSA. The CDR3 covers 15 residues. The junction had 5 bases not matched to a gene; V was cut back by 1 base and J by 7 bases. The CDR3 is CASSLGAGGGNEQFF. As DNA, the CDR3 is TGTGCCAGCAGCTTAGGGGCGGGGGGGGGTAATGAGCAGTTCTTC.

This clonotype has a count of ten or more. CDR3 loop: CAIQIRTTYGYTF. CDR3 nucleotides: TGTGCCATACAGATCCGGACCACCTATGGCTACACCTTC. The V and J genes are TRBV6-1 and TRBJ1-2; D remains unclear. Trimming left V 10 bases short and J 4 bases short, with 16 bases between. The CDR3 has 13 residues. CDR1 is MNHNS, CDR2 SASEGT, per germline.

A note on this clonotype: A much larger clone lies one base from this, so it may be a read error. The chain joins TRBV18 to TRBJ2-7; 7 nucleotides align to TRBD2. There are 14 residues in the CDR3. V lost 6 bases and J lost 2; bases outside the gene matches: 7. Per germline, CDR1 KGHSH and CDR2 LQKENI. The CDR3 DNA reads TGTGCCAGCTCCCCCTACCGGGAGGCCTACGAGCAGTACTTC. Its translation: CASSPYREAYEQYF. The variable domain in full, with the rest retrieved from reference TRBV18 and TRBJ2-7, is NAGVMQNPRHLVRRRGQEARLRCSPMKGHSHVYWYRQLPEEGLKFMVYLQKENIIDESGMPKERFSAEFPKEGPSILRIQQVVRGDSAAYFCASSPYREAYEQYFGPGTRLTVT.

V and J are TRBV15 and TRBJ2-7; 10 bases fit TRBD1. Germline CDR1 and CDR2: LNHNV and YYDKDF (reference sequence). This CDR3 has 16 amino acids. Trimming at V came to 0 bases and at J to 3 bases, leaving 5 bases not matched to a gene. The CDR3 reads CATSRDPGTGVYEQYF. CDR3 nucleotides: TGTGCCACCAGCAGAGATCCCGGGACAGGGGTCTACGAGCAGTACTTC. Based on the CDR3 plus reference TRBV15 and TRBJ2-7, the full variable domain is DAMVIQNPRYQVTQFGKPVTLSCSQTLNHNVMYWYQQKSSQAPKLLFHYYDKDFNNEADTPDNFQSRRPNTSFCFLDIRSPGLGDTAMYLCATSRDPGTGVYEQYFGPGTRLTVT.

This chain joins TRBV10-3 and TRBJ1-1; 8 nucleotides agree with TRBD1. Germline trimming cut 4 bases from V and 12 bases from J; bases unmatched to any gene: 16. Germline CDR1 reads ENHRY; CDR2 reads SYGVKD. The CDR3 has 15 amino acids. The CDR3 protein is CAISASDTQGAFTFF. In nucleotides, the CDR3 is TGTGCCATCAGTGCGTCCGATACGCAGGGGGCGTTTACTTTCTTT.

A note on this clonotype: One end of the junction does not line up with germline, which may come from a read error. This rearrangement joins TRBV5-5 to TRBJ2-5, with D possibly being TRBD1 (6 bases). The length of the CDR3 is 13 residues. Germline lookup yields CDR1 SGHKS and CDR2 YYEKEE (reference sequence). DNA of the CDR3: TGCGCCAGCAGCGTATCTAGGGGGGAGACCCAGTACTTC. Translated: CASSVSRGETQYF.

This clonotype was seen at least ten times. This chain links TRBV20-1 with TRBJ1-1; D is unresolved. CDR3 length equals 11 residues. V was cut by 6 bases and J by 4 bases, with 9 bases left in between. In germline, CDR1 is DFQATT, CDR2 SNEGSKA (reference sequence). Here the CDR3 reads CSAGLGTEAFF. DNA for the CDR3: TGCAGTGCCGGATTGGGCACTGAAGCTTTCTTT.

V and J are TRBV3-1 and TRBJ2-5; a weak D match, TRBD1 (6 bases). CDR1 is LGHDT, CDR2 YNNKEL, per germline (reference sequence). V was pared by 8 bases and J by 1 base, with 17 bases between. The CDR3 sequence is 15 residues long. The CDR3 DNA is TGTGCCAGCGGGACCACCCAGGGGATCCAAGAGACCCAGTACTTC. Residues: CASGTTQGIQETQYF.

This clonotype was seen ten or more times. The chain combines TRBV5-8 with TRBJ1-2, with D hard to call. This CDR3 is 16 amino acids long. Germline-derived CDR1 and CDR2 are SGHTS and YDEGEE. V was shortened by 4 bases and J by 7 bases, with 23 bases between the two germline ends. This CDR3 is CASSNPPGDTYGGYTF. The CDR3 coding sequence is TGTGCCAGCAGCAACCCGCCAGGCGACACCTACGGTGGCTACACCTTC.

This rearrangement joins TRBV7-3 to TRBJ2-5, with 8 bases that match TRBD2. The tail of the sequence fits TRBJ2-1 better, so the J call may be wrong. The CDR3 runs to 13 residues. CDR1 is SGHTA, CDR2 FQGTGA, per germline. CDR3 nucleotides: TGTGCCAGCAGCCCCGGACTAGCCGATGAGCAGTTCTTC. This sequence encodes CASSPGLADEQFF.

This clonotype was seen ten or more times. The CDR3 DNA sequence: TGTGCCAGCAGCTACTACAGGGGGCAGTGGGCTTTCTTT. This encodes CASSYYRGQWAFF. The chain carries TRBV7-8 and TRBJ1-1; the match to TRBD1 covers 9 bases. Germline CDR1 is SGHVS and CDR2 is FQNEAQ. This CDR3 has 13 amino acids. V gave up 4 bases and J gave up 11 bases; unmatched junction bases: 8.

This clonotype turned up a few times. The chain is built from TRBV5-4 and TRBJ2-7; 7 positions agree with TRBD1. This CDR3 comprises 14 residues. Germline V CDR1 and CDR2: SGHNT, YYREEE (reference sequence). Losses at the gene ends were 3 bases for V and 5 bases for J; bases not matched to a gene: 8. The CDR3, as DNA: TGTGCCAGCAGCTCAACGAGTGACAGGGACGAGCAGTACTTC. Its protein product is CASSSTSDRDEQYF. The complete variable domain, with remaining parts taken from reference TRBV5-4 and TRBJ2-7, reads ETGVTQSPTHLIKTRGQQVTLRCSSQSGHNTVSWYQQALGQGPQFIFQYYREEENGRGNFPPRFSGLQFPNYSSELNVNALELDDSALYLCASSSTSDRDEQYFGPGTRLTVT.

This clonotype was picked up many times. V and J are TRBV15 and TRBJ1-5; 7 nucleotides align to TRBD1. Germline V gene lookup returns CDR1 LNHNV and CDR2 YYDKDF (reference sequence). The CDR3 contains 14 residues. J lost 5 bases, V lost 3 bases, and 4 bases had no gene match. DNA for the CDR3: TGTGCCACCAGCAGTCGGGACAGCTATCAGCCCCAGCATTTT. Residues: CATSSRDSYQPQHF.

The chain couples TRBV7-9 to TRBJ1-5; 9 nucleotides match TRBD1. Per germline, CDR1 SEHNR and CDR2 FQNEAQ (reference sequence). This CDR3 has 15 amino acids. The ends lost 5 bases at V and 6 bases at J; junction bases unmatched: 8. CDR3: CASSTWDREGQPQHF. In DNA form, the CDR3 reads TGTGCCAGCAGCACATGGGACAGGGAGGGTCAGCCCCAGCATTTT.

About this clonotype: The junction does not match germline at one end; this may be a read error. The chain recombines TRBV2 with TRBJ1-1; maybe TRBD1 (5 bases). Germline V gene data show CDR1 as SNHLY and CDR2 as FYNNEI. The CDR3 is made up of 15 amino acids. The CDR3 is CASSGGRTWSTEASF. The DNA for the CDR3 is TGTGCCAGCAGTGGGGGGAGGACATGGTCAACTGAAGCTTCCTTT.